This TCR beta chain was captured in a study of patients and donors after allogeneic stem cell transplantation. The CDR3 consists of 14 residues. Germline values: CDR1 SGHNT, CDR2 YENEEA. Trimming left V 1 base short and J 5 bases short, with 9 bases between. TCRdb reanalysed the RT-PCR reads using MiXCR and keeps one entry per CDR3 protein. The profile covers approximately 4,300 distinct CDR3 sequences, with roughly a sixth appearing a single time and around three quarters taken by the ten largest. The clonotype comes from a human donor who was either an allogeneic HSCT recipient or a stem cell or donor lymphocyte infusion donor (not recorded which). It is not recorded whose cells these are; they may come from a transplant donor. The rearrangement uses TRBV11-3 and TRBJ2-1; D is perhaps TRBD2 (5 bases). Specimen: blood, either unsorted or a sorted T cell fraction (not recorded which). The CDR3 here is CASSLGGSNNEQFF. The CDR3 DNA reads as TGTGCCAGCAGCTTAGGTGGGAGTAACAATGAGCAGTTCTTC.